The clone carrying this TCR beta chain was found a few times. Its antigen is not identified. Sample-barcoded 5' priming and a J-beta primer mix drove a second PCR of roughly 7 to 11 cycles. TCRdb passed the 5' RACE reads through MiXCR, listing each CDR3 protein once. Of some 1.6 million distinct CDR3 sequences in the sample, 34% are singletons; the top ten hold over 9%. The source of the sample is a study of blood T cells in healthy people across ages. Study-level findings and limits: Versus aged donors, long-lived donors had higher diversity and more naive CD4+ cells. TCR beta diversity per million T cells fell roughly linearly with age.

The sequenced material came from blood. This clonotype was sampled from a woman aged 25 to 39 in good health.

CDR3 nucleotides: TGTGCCTGGAGTGCGCTAGCGGGACGGGATACGCAGTATTTT. This gives the protein CAWSALAGRDTQYF. The chain carries TRBV30 and TRBJ2-3; 9 bases map to TRBD2. The CDR3 contains 14 residues. The V segment lost 1 base and the J segment 6 bases; nucleotides outside the gene matches: 5. Germline values: CDR1 GTSNPN, CDR2 SVGIG (reference sequence).